This TCR beta chain was identified in a study of OX40 agonist ivuxolimab in advanced cancers. V was clipped by 2 bases and J by 7 bases; unmatched bases: 9. CDR3 size: 15 residues. CDR1 MDHEN and CDR2 SYDVKM come from the germline V gene. Study-level points and caveats: The antigens recognized by the expanded peripheral T cells, that is their antigen specificity, were not determined.

Comments on this clone: The antigen is undetermined.

TCRdb's copy holds only in-frame clones and misses some; the assay was immunoSEQ multiplex PCR. The profile covers about 78,000 clones, with 84% appearing a single time and approximately 0.44% taken by the ten largest. The clonotype was recovered from an adult with an advanced solid tumor such as melanoma, head and neck, liver or kidney cancer. The V and J genes are TRBV28 and TRBJ2-5; 8 bases agree with TRBD1. The sample here was CD4+ or CD8+ T cells sorted from blood, taken in a trial of the OX40 agonist ivuxolimab. CDR3 bases: TGTGCCAGCAGTTTAATCGGTCAGGGGGCTGTGACCCAGTACTTC. Residues: CASSLIGQGAVTQYF.